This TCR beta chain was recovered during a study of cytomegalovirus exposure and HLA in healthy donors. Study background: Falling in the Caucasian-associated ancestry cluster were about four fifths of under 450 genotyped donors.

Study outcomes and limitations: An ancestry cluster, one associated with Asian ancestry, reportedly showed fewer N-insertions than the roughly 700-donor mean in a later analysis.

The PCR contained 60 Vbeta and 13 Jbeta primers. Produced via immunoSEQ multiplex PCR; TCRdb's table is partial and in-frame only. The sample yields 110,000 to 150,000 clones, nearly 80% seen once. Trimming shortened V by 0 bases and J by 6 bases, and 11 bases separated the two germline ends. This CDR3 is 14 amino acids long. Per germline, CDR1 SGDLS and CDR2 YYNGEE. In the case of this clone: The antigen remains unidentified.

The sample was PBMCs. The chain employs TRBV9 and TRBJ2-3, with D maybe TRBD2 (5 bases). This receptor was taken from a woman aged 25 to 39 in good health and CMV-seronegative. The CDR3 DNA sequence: TGTGCCAGCAGCGTAGGGCCTAGCTTCGATACGCAGTATTTT. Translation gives CASSVGPSFDTQYF.